The 20 T cell receptor beta chains reported below all come from one sample, sequenced in a study of blood T cells in healthy people across ages. Together with a sample-barcoded 5' primer, a J-beta primer mix was included in a second PCR lasting about 6 to 11 cycles. TCRdb ran MiXCR on the 5' RACE reads and lists one entry per CDR3 protein. The table records 750,000 to 1,000,000 distinct CDR3 sequences, 29% of them present only once. These records were also assigned to another study, of T cells of mothers and their children.

The source material was blood. These TCRs come from a woman aged 40 to 50 in good health.

This clonotype was seen a handful of times. DNA of the CDR3: TGCAGCGTTGGCGAAGGGGGCGGAGAGACCCAGTACTTC. Residues: CSVGEGGGETQYF. J is TRBJ2-5 and V is TRBV29-1, with 7 nucleotides matching TRBD1. V lost 4 bases and J lost 4; bases outside the gene matches: 6. Germline V gene sequence: CDR1 SQVTM, CDR2 ANQGSEA. The CDR3 covers 13 residues. Variable domain in full (rest from reference TRBV29-1 and TRBJ2-5): SAVISQKPSRDICQRGTSLTIQCQVDSQVTMMFWYRQQPGQSLTLIATANQGSEATYESGFVIDKFPISRPNLTFSTLTVSNMSPEDSSIYLCSVGEGGGETQYFGPGTRLLVL.

On this clonotype itself: A much larger clone differs by one base, so this may be a read error. Here the CDR3 omits its conserved ending phenylalanine or tryptophan, so a read error is the likely source. V is TRBV2 and J is TRBJ1-2, with D perhaps TRBD1 (5 bases). CDR1 is SNHLY and CDR2 is FYNNEI in the germline V gene. The CDR3 has 12 amino acids. V gave up 7 bases and J gave up 6 bases, with 12 bases separating them. In DNA, the CDR3 is TGTGCCAGCAACGAGGGGCCGAATGGCTACACCGTC. Amino acids: CASNEGPNGYTV.

This clonotype was counted ten times or more. This rearrangement joins TRBV15 to TRBJ1-2; a possible D gene is TRBD1 (6 bases). Trimming shortened V by 1 base and J by 4 bases, and 13 bases separated the two germline ends. Germline lookup yields CDR1 LNHNV and CDR2 YYDKDF (reference sequence). There are 15 residues in the CDR3. The CDR3 loop reads CATSRVLEGGYGYTF. DNA for the CDR3: TGTGCCACCAGCAGAGTGTTGGAGGGGGGCTATGGCTACACCTTC. The complete variable domain, with remaining parts taken from reference TRBV15 and TRBJ1-2, reads DAMVIQNPRYQVTQFGKPVTLSCSQTLNHNVMYWYQQKSSQAPKLLFHYYDKDFNNEADTPDNFQSRRPNTSFCFLDIRSPGLGDTAMYLCATSRVLEGGYGYTFGSGTRLTVV.

This clonotype was seen a few times. This chain connects TRBV7-9 to TRBJ2-7; D gene uncertain. The CDR3 length is 13 residues. From germline, CDR1 is SEHNR and CDR2 FQNEAQ (reference sequence). Trimming stripped 5 bases from V and 5 bases from J, with 13 bases between. The CDR3: CASSTSSPNEQYF. The CDR3, as DNA: TGTGCCAGCAGCACAAGTAGTCCCAACGAGCAGTACTTC. The complete variable domain, with remaining parts taken from reference TRBV7-9 and TRBJ2-7, reads DTGVSQNPRHKITKRGQNVTFRCDPISEHNRLYWYRQTLGQGPEFLTYFQNEAQLEKSRLLSDRFSAERPKGSFSTLEIQRTEQGDSAMYLCASSTSSPNEQYFGPGTRLTVT.

In nucleotides, the CDR3 is TGTGCCAGCAGTTTCAGGGGAGTTATGAACACTGAAGCTTTCTTT. Protein product: CASSFRGVMNTEAFF. The chain carries TRBV12-3 or TRBV12-4 and TRBJ1-1, with a weak D call TRBD1 (6 bases). CDR3 length: 15 residues. Trimming removed 3 bases from V and 0 bases from J, with 11 bases in between.

This clonotype has more than one count but fewer than ten. The chain recombines TRBV5-1 with TRBJ2-7; either TRBD1 or TRBD2 may fit D (7 bases each). The V gene's germline CDR1 is SGHRS and CDR2 YFSETQ. The CDR3 is 15 residues long. V lost 4 bases and J 3 bases, leaving 17 bases between the germline ends. The CDR3 bases are TGCGCCAGCAGCCCGGGGGGACAGATTCTCTACGAGCAGTACTTC. As protein: CASSPGGQILYEQYF.

CDR3 amino acids: CASSLISVAETQFF. The CDR3 DNA sequence: TGCGCCAGCAGCTTGATTTCGGTAGCCGAGACCCAGTTCTTC. The chain uses TRBV5-1 and TRBJ2-5; D remains ambiguous. Matching the DNA end better, TRBJ2-1 makes the J call doubtful. The CDR3 spans 14 residues. Looked up from germline, CDR1 is SGHRS and CDR2 is YFSETQ.

This clonotype was seen only a few times. The chain recombines TRBV28 with TRBJ2-5, with 7 nucleotides matching TRBD1. The last part of the DNA fits TRBJ2-7 better; the J call may be wrong. This CDR3 region has 15 residues. Per germline, CDR1 MDHEN and CDR2 SYDVKM. The CDR3 DNA reads as TGTGCCAGCAGTTTAATAGAGACAGGGTCGGCCGAGCAGTACTTC. It encodes CASSLIETGSAEQYF.

This clonotype was seen many times. This chain links TRBV28 with TRBJ2-3; maybe TRBD2 (6 bases). The V gene's germline CDR1 is MDHEN and CDR2 SYDVKM. This CDR3 region has 16 residues. Between the trimmed V and J ends, which lost 6 bases and 0 bases, there was a span of 16 bases. The CDR3 DNA sequence: TGTGCCAGCAGACCTATGTTGGGGGGAAGCACAGATACGCAGTATTTT. Its protein is CASRPMLGGSTDTQYF.

About this clonotype: A clone one base away is much larger, so this may be a read error. V is TRBV5-5 and J is TRBJ2-4; D ambiguous. The better agreement between TRBJ2-7 and the DNA end casts doubt on the J call. The V gene's germline CDR1 is SGHKS and CDR2 YYEKEE (reference sequence). This CDR3 comprises 15 residues. As DNA, the CDR3 is TGTGCCAGCAGCTTGGGATGGCGACCCTCCTACGAGCAGTACTTC. Its protein is CASSLGWRPSYEQYF.

This rearrangement joins TRBV5-6 to TRBJ1-1; the match to TRBD1 covers 7 bases. Trimming removed 5 bases from V and 11 bases from J; junction bases left unmatched: 12. Germline lookup yields CDR1 SGHDT and CDR2 YYEEEE. The CDR3 is made up of 13 amino acids. CDR3: CASRADRQGEAFF. CDR3 DNA: TGTGCCAGCAGAGCCGATAGACAGGGAGAGGCTTTCTTT.

The genes are TRBV20-1 and TRBJ2-2; D is perhaps TRBD1 (6 bases). The CDR3 runs 14 residues. Germline CDR1 DFQATT, CDR2 SNEGSKA (reference sequence). Trimming removed 5 bases at V and 2 bases at J, with 12 bases between. CDR3 sequence (DNA): TGCAGTGCTGTACCGGGACACAACACCGGGGAGCTGTTTTTT. It yields the protein CSAVPGHNTGELFF.

The chain combines TRBV11-1 with TRBJ1-1; D may be TRBD1 (5 bases). This CDR3 has 15 residues. The ends were cut back, 5 bases at V and 1 base at J, with 14 bases in the middle. Germline loops: CDR1 SGHAT, CDR2 FQDESV (reference sequence). The CDR3 is CASSPGLGGNTEAFF. CDR3 DNA sequence: TGTGCCAGCAGCCCGGGTCTTGGGGGGAACACTGAAGCTTTCTTT.

In the case of this clonotype: At one boundary the junction diverges from the germline segment, which might be a read error. The chain combines TRBV7-2 with TRBJ1-2; D not certain. Per germline, CDR1 SGHTA and CDR2 FQGNSA. This CDR3 region has 11 residues. The CDR3 protein is CASGLLEGYTF. CDR3 sequence (DNA): TGTGCCAGCGGCTTACTGGAAGGCTACACCTTC.

The CDR3 DNA reads TGTGCCAGCAGCCCTAGGGCCAGCGGGGAATCCTACGAGCAGTACTTC. It codes for CASSPRASGESYEQYF. The J gene is TRBJ2-7, the V gene TRBV7-3; TRBD2 agrees at 7 bases. The CDR3 is made up of 16 amino acids. CDR1 and CDR2 (germline): SGHTA, FQGTGA. V lost 5 bases to trimming and J lost 1 base; unmatched junction nucleotides: 11.

The chain is built from TRBV19 and TRBJ2-1, with D maybe TRBD2 (6 bases). V was trimmed by 10 bases and J by 14 bases, leaving 18 bases between them. Germline V gene lookup returns CDR1 LNHDA and CDR2 SQIVND (reference sequence). CDR3 length: 11 residues. CDR3 DNA sequence: TGTGCCACCTGGGGCGCCTGGGGGGAGTTCTTC. It is translated as CATWGAWGEFF.

The J gene is TRBJ1-5, the V gene TRBV3-1; the match to TRBD1 covers 7 bases. The CDR3 has 17 residues. Germline CDR1 LGHDT, CDR2 YNNKEL (reference sequence). Trimming removed 0 bases from V and 2 bases from J; junction bases left unmatched: 7. The CDR3 here is CASSQDQAGGGNQPQHF. The CDR3 coding sequence is TGTGCCAGCAGCCAAGATCAGGCAGGGGGGGGCAATCAGCCCCAGCATTTT.

CDR3 protein: CASSQFRRLENNEQFF. The CDR3 coding sequence is TGTGCCAGCAGCCAATTTCGGCGACTCGAAAACAATGAGCAGTTCTTC. This chain uses TRBV14 with TRBJ2-1; no firm D call. There are 16 residues in the CDR3. Trimming shortened V by 2 bases and J by 5 bases, and 16 bases separated the two germline ends. Germline lookup yields CDR1 SGHDN and CDR2 FVKESK.

Here the CDR3 DNA reads TGTGCCAGCAGTGAAGAAAAGAGACCGCTGTCTCAAGAGCAGTACTTC. Its protein product is CASSEEKRPLSQEQYF. The chain recombines TRBV2 with TRBJ2-5; D remains ambiguous. V was pared by 1 base and J by 11 bases, with 23 bases between. Germline loops: CDR1 SNHLY, CDR2 FYNNEI. CDR3 length equals 16 residues.

The table lists this clonotype with many counts. The rearrangement links TRBV7-2 to TRBJ2-7, with D tentatively TRBD1 or TRBD2 (5 bases each). Between the trimmed V and J ends, which lost 1 base and 2 bases, there was a span of 12 bases. Germline V gene data show CDR1 as SGHTA and CDR2 as FQGNSA. The CDR3 sequence is 15 residues long. The CDR3 DNA sequence: TGTGCCAGCAGCTTAGAGGGACCCCGGGCCTACGAGCAGTACTTC. Its translation is CASSLEGPRAYEQYF.